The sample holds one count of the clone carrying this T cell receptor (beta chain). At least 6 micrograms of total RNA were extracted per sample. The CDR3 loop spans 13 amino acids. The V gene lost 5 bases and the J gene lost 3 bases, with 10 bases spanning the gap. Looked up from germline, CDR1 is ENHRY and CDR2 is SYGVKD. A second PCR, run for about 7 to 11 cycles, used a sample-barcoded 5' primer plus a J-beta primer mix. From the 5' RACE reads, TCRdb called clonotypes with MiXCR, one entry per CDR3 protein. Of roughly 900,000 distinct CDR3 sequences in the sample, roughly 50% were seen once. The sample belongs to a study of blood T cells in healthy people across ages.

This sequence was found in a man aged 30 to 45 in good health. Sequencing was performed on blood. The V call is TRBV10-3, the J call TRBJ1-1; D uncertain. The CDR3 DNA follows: TGTGCCATCAGTCCCCAGGTGGACACTGAAGCTTTCTTT. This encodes CAISPQVDTEAFF.